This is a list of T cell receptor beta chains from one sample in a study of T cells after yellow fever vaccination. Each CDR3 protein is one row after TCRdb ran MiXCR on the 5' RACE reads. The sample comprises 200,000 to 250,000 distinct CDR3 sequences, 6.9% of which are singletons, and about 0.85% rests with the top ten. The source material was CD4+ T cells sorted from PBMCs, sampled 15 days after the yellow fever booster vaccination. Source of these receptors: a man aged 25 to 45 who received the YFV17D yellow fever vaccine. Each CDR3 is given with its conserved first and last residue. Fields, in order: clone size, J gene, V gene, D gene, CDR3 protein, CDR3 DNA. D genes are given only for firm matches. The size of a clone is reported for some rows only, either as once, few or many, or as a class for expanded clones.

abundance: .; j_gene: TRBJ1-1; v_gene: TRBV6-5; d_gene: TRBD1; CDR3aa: CASSNRQGVSTEAFF; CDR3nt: TGTGCCAGCAGTAACCGACAGGGGGTAAGCACTGAAGCTTTCTTT
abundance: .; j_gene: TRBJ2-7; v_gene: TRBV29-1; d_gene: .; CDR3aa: CSVEGSDSYEQYF; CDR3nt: TGCAGCGTTGAAGGGTCGGATTCCTACGAGCAGTACTTC
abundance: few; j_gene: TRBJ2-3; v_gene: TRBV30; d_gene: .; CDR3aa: CAWKQGRGTDTQYF; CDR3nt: TGTGCCTGGAAACAGGGTCGGGGGACAGATACGCAGTATTTT
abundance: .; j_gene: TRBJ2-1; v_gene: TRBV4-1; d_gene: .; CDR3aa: CASSLDQYQSEQFF; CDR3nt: TGCGCCAGCAGCCTCGACCAATACCAATCCGAGCAGTTCTTC
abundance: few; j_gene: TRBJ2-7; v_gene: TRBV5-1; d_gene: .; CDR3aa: CASMSSAFSYEQYF; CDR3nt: TGCGCCAGCATGAGTAGTGCCTTTTCCTACGAGCAGTACTTC
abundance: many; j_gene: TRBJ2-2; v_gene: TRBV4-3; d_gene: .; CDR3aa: CASSQGGGQGTGELFF; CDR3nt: TGCGCCAGCAGCCAAGGAGGGGGTCAGGGGACCGGGGAGCTGTTTTTT
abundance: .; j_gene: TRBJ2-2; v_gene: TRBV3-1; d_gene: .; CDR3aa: CASSPLERAVPGELFF; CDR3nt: TGTGCCAGCAGCCCCTTGGAAAGGGCAGTCCCCGGGGAGCTGTTTTTT
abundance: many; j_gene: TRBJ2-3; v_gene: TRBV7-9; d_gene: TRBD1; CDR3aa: CASSHGTGPGDTQYF; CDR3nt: TGTGCCAGCAGCCACGGGACAGGCCCTGGAGATACGCAGTATTTT
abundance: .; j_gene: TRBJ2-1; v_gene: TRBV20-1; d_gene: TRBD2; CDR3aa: CSARRTSGSSYNEQFF; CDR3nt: TGCAGTGCTAGAAGAACTAGCGGGAGCTCCTACAATGAGCAGTTCTTC
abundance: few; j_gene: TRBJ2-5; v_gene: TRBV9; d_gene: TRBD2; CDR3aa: CASSVAGRRQETQYF; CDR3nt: TGTGCCAGCAGCGTTGCCGGGAGGAGACAAGAGACCCAGTACTTC